These 21 T cell receptor beta chains were all obtained from the same sample, sequenced in a study of blood T cell repertoires in COVID-19. Repertoires were generated with immunoSEQ multiplex PCR, while TCRdb's copy carries only in-frame clones and drops some. The repertoire has some 90,000 clones, roughly 90% of them found once; the top ten carry 1.2%. The sequencing sample was made of peripheral blood. The receptors originated from a man older than 75 with active or convalescent COVID-19.

The chain links TRBV4-2 to TRBJ2-7; 15 bases fit TRBD2. Per germline, CDR1 LGHNA and CDR2 YNFKEQ. V trimming: 3 bases; J trimming: 2 bases; junction bases outside the gene matches: 5. The CDR3 is 17 amino acids. This CDR3 reads CASSQTGLAGGTYEQYF. The DNA of the CDR3 is TGTGCCAGCAGCCAGACAGGACTAGCGGGAGGGACCTACGAGCAGTACTTC.

This chain connects TRBV6-5 to TRBJ2-7; possible D gene TRBD2, 6 bases. The CDR3 consists of 14 residues. Trimming left V 2 bases short and J 2 bases short, with 10 bases between. Per germline, CDR1 MNHEY and CDR2 SVGAGI. CDR3 coding DNA: TGTGCCAGCAGTTACCCCGGGACTCCCTACGAGCAGTACTTC. Encoded protein: CASSYPGTPYEQYF.

The V call is TRBV5-1, the J call TRBJ1-4, with D hard to call. The length of the CDR3 is 16 residues. Deletions cut 1 base from V and 3 bases from J, with 13 bases between. The germline CDR1 and CDR2 sequences are SGHRS and YFSETQ. CDR3 amino acids: CASSLSPPTSNEKLFF. The DNA for the CDR3 is TGCGCCAGCAGCTTGTCCCCACCAACTTCTAATGAAAAACTGTTTTTT.

The V and J genes are TRBV14 and TRBJ2-2; 8 bases match TRBD2. CDR3 length: 15 residues. CDR1 is SGHDN, CDR2 FVKESK, per germline. Trimming at V came to 4 bases and at J to 3 bases, leaving 4 bases not matched to a gene. The CDR3 DNA follows: TGTGCCAGCAGCCCCTCGGGAGGGCACACCGGGGAGCTGTTTTTT. Translating gives CASSPSGGHTGELFF.

V gene TRBV14 combines with J gene TRBJ1-2, with D possibly matching TRBD1 (6 bases). This CDR3 has 14 amino acids. V lost 5 bases and J lost 7, with 17 bases in between. The germline V gene has CDR1 SGHDN and CDR2 FVKESK. In nucleotides, the CDR3 is TGTGCCAGCAGCGCGACAGGTCGGTCTTCTGGCTACACCTTC. It specifies CASSATGRSSGYTF.

The chain couples TRBV19 to TRBJ1-5, with D uncertain. The V gene lost 1 base and the J gene lost 2 bases, with 6 bases spanning the gap. In germline, CDR1 is LNHDA, CDR2 SQIVND (reference sequence). The CDR3 is 14 amino acids. CDR3 coding DNA: TGTGCCAGTAGTATAGCCGGGGGCAATCAGCCCCAGCATTTT. Translating it yields CASSIAGGNQPQHF.

The rearrangement joins TRBV11-1 to TRBJ2-7; tentative D call: TRBD2 (6 bases). The CDR3 is 15 residues long. Trimming took off 6 bases at V and 0 bases at J, with 15 bases between the two ends. Germline CDR1 is SGHAT and CDR2 is FQDESV (reference sequence). The CDR3 bases are TGTGCCAGCAGAACCCGGGACTCCTCCTCCTACGAGCAGTACTTC. The encoded protein is CASRTRDSSSYEQYF.

CDR3 coding DNA: TGTGCCAGCAACCCCGGGGGCCTAGCGGGAGAATCGCAGTATTTT. Its protein is CASNPGGLAGESQYF. The chain recombines TRBV7-6 with TRBJ2-3; 10 positions match TRBD2. This CDR3 is built from 15 residues. The V and J ends lost 7 bases and 10 bases, in that order; junction bases with no gene match: 14. Germline CDR1 and CDR2: SGHVS and FNYEAQ.

The rearrangement uses TRBV12-3 or TRBV12-4 and TRBJ2-1; D ambiguous. There are 10 residues in the CDR3. V shed 6 bases and J shed 8 bases, with 5 bases lying between them. The CDR3 DNA follows: TGTGCCAGCAGCAACTATGAGCAGTTCTTC. It is translated as CASSNYEQFF.

V and J are TRBV4-3 and TRBJ2-1, with a weak D call TRBD2 (6 bases). Germline V gene lookup returns CDR1 LGHNA and CDR2 YSLEER. CDR3 size: 15 residues. Deletions cut 1 base from V and 4 bases from J, with 11 bases between. CDR3 nucleotides: TGCGCCAGCAGCCAAGTGGGACTGAGATACAATGAGCAGTTCTTC. This translates into CASSQVGLRYNEQFF.

The chain carries TRBV2 and TRBJ1-2; D remains unclear. The germline V gene encodes CDR1 SNHLY and CDR2 FYNNEI. The CDR3 sequence is 14 residues long. With 5 bases removed from V and 2 bases from J, the gap between germline ends came to 12 bases. The CDR3 reads CASSRETGNYGYTF. The CDR3 nucleotides read TGTGCCAGCAGTAGGGAAACGGGGAACTATGGCTACACCTTC. Combining the CDR3 with reference TRBV2 and TRBJ1-2 gives the whole variable domain EPEVTQTPSHQVTQMGQEVILRCVPISNHLYFYWYRQILGQKVEFLVSFYNNEISEKSEIFDDQFSVERPDGSNFTLKIRSTKLEDSAMYFCASSRETGNYGYTFGSGTRLTVV.

This clone was seen more than once but under ten times. V usage is TRBV4-2 and J usage is TRBJ1-4; possibly TRBD1 for D (6 bases). The V end lost 0 bases, the J end lost 12 bases, and 17 bases lay between the germline ends. This CDR3 has 15 residues. The germline V gene has CDR1 LGHNA and CDR2 YNFKEQ. The chain's CDR3 is CASSQDLSWGLELFF. The CDR3 nucleotides are TGTGCCAGCAGCCAAGATCTGTCATGGGGGCTTGAACTGTTTTTT.

The chain employs TRBV7-2 and TRBJ1-5, with TRBD1 as a possible D gene (6 bases). Looked up from germline, CDR1 is SGHTA and CDR2 is FQGNSA. The length of the CDR3 is 13 residues. V lost 3 bases, J lost 5 bases, and 8 bases lay in between. The DNA for the CDR3 is TGTGCCAGCAGCTTGGACAGCCATCAGCCCCAGCATTTT. Its translation is CASSLDSHQPQHF. The full variable domain, with the rest looked up from reference TRBV7-2 and TRBJ1-5, is GAGVSQSPSNKVTEKGKDVELRCDPISGHTALYWYRQSLGQGLEFLIYFQGNSAPDKSGLPSDRFSAERTGGSVSTLTIQRTQQEDSAVYLCASSLDSHQPQHFGDGTRLSIL.

This chain connects TRBV18 to TRBJ1-1, with D tentatively TRBD1 (5 bases). Germline V gene sequence: CDR1 KGHSH, CDR2 LQKENI. Trimming took 3 bases from V and 2 from J, leaving 10 bases between them. The CDR3 totals 14 residues. CDR3 sequence: CASSPRRGNTEAFF. The CDR3 DNA follows: TGTGCCAGCTCACCGAGGAGGGGTAACACTGAAGCTTTCTTT.

This chain uses TRBV7-2 with TRBJ2-3, with 13 bases identical to TRBD2. Per germline, CDR1 SGHTA and CDR2 FQGNSA. J was trimmed by 14 bases and V by 5 bases; bases with no gene match: 10. The CDR3 covers 14 residues. CDR3 coding DNA: TGTGCCAGCAGCGCTACTAGCGGGAGGGCCCCGGCGTATTTT. As protein: CASSATSGRAPAYF.

This CDR3 reads CASGGPGTYEQYF. The DNA of the CDR3 is TGTGCCAGTGGCGGTCCGGGAACCTACGAGCAGTACTTC. The chain couples TRBV28 to TRBJ2-7, with a possible D match to TRBD2 (5 bases). The germline V and J ends were trimmed by 9 bases and 2 bases, with 14 bases remaining between them. The CDR3 covers 13 residues. Germline-derived CDR1 and CDR2 are MDHEN and SYDVKM.

This clone was found once. The V and J genes are TRBV4-3 and TRBJ2-2; 7 bases line up with TRBD2. Germline V gene data show CDR1 as LGHNA and CDR2 as YSLEER. V trimming: 0 bases; J trimming: 5 bases; junction bases outside the gene matches: 6. The length of the CDR3 is 16 residues. The CDR3 DNA follows: TGCGCCAGCAGCCAAGATTCTGGCGGGAGTACCGGGGAGCTGTTTTTT. It encodes CASSQDSGGSTGELFF.

This clone was recorded once. CDR3 in DNA: TGTGCCAGTAGTGTAAAACAGGGGACCAGCAATCAGCCCCAGCATTTT. This sequence encodes CASSVKQGTSNQPQHF. This chain joins TRBV19 and TRBJ1-5, with TRBD1 identical over 7 bases. Losses at the gene ends were 5 bases for V and 1 base for J; bases not matched to a gene: 8. CDR1 is LNHDA, CDR2 SQIVND, per germline (reference sequence). CDR3 length: 16 residues.

This clone appeared once. The V gene is TRBV5-6, the J gene TRBJ2-5; the match to TRBD1 covers 7 bases. V lost 3 bases and J lost 3; bases outside the gene matches: 5. The germline CDR1 and CDR2 sequences are SGHDT and YYEEEE. CDR3 length equals 14 residues. The CDR3 nucleotides are TGTGCCAGCAGCTACCAGGGGGTGGAAGAGACCCAGTACTTC. As protein: CASSYQGVEETQYF.

This chain joins TRBV3-1 (or the pseudogene TRBV3-2) and TRBJ1-2, with D perhaps TRBD1 (5 bases). Per germline, CDR1 LGHDT and CDR2 YNNKEL (reference sequence). Trimming pared 0 bases from V and 8 bases from J, leaving 13 bases between. The CDR3 runs 14 residues. The CDR3 loop is CASSQDQGTSGYTF. CDR3 bases: TGTGCCAGCAGCCAAGATCAGGGTACTTCGGGCTACACCTTC.

The chain links TRBV9 to TRBJ2-1; D possibly corresponds to TRBD2 (6 bases). V lost 3 bases to trimming and J lost 5 bases, with 9 bases between them. This CDR3 region has 13 residues. Germline CDR1 reads SGDLS; CDR2 reads YYNGEE. This CDR3 is CASSEGLHNEQFF. The CDR3 region has the DNA TGTGCCAGCAGCGAGGGACTTCACAATGAGCAGTTCTTC. The full variable domain, in which reference TRBV9 and TRBJ2-1 provide the parts outside the CDR3, is DSGVTQTPKHLITATGQRVTLRCSPRSGDLSVYWYQQSLDQGLQFLIQYYNGEERAKGNILERFSAQQFPDLHSELNLSSLELGDSALYFCASSEGLHNEQFFGPGTRLTVL.